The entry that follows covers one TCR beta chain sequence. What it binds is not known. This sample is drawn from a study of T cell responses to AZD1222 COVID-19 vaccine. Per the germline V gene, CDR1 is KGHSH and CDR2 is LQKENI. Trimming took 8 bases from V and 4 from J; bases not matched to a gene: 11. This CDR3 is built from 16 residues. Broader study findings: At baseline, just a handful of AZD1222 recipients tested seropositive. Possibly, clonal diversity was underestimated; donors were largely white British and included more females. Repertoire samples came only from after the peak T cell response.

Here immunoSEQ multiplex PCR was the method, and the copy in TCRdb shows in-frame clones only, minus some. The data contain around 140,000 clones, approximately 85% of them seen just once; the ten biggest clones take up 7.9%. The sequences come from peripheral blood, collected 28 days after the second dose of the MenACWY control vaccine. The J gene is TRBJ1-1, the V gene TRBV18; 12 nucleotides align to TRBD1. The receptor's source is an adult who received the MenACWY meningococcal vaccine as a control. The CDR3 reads CASTPGQGAQGTEAFF. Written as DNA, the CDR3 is TGTGCCAGCACCCCGGGACAGGGGGCGCAGGGCACTGAAGCTTTCTTT.